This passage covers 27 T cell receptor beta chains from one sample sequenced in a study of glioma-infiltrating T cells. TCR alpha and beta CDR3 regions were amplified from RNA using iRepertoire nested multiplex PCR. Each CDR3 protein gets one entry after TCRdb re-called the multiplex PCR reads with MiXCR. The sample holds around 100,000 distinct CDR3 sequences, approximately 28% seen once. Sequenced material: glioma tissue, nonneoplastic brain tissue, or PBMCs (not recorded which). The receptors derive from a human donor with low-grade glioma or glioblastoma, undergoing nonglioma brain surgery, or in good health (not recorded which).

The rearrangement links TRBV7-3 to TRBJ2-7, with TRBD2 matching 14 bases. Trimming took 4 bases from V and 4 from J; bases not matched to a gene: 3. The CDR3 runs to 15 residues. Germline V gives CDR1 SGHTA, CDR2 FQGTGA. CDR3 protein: CASSSGLAGEYEQYF. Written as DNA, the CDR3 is TGTGCCAGCAGCTCGGGACTAGCGGGGGAATACGAGCAGTACTTC.

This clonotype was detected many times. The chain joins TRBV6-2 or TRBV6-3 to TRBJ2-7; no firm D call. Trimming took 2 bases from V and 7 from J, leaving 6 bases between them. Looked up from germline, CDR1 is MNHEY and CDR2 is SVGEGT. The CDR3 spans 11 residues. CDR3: CASSYLGEQYF. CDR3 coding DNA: TGTGCCAGCAGTTACCTTGGGGAGCAGTACTTC.

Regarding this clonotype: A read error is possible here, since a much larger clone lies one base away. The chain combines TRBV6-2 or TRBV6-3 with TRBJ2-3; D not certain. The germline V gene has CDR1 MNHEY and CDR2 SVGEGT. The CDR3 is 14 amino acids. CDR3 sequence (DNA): TGTGCCTGCAGTTACTCGAGCCTCACAGATACGCAGTATTTT. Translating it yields CACSYSSLTDTQYF.

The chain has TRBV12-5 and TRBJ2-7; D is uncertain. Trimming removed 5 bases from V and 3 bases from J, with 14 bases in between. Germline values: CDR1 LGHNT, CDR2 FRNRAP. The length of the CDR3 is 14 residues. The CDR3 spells CASGLTTSNYEQYF. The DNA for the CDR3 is TGTGCTAGTGGTCTGACCACGAGCAACTACGAGCAGTACTTC.

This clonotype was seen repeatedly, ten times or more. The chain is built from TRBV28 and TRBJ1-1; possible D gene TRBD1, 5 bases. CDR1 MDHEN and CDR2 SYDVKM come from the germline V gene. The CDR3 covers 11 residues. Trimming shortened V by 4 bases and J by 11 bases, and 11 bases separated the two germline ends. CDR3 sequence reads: CASSYEWGAFF. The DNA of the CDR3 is TGTGCCAGCAGTTATGAGTGGGGCGCTTTCTTT.

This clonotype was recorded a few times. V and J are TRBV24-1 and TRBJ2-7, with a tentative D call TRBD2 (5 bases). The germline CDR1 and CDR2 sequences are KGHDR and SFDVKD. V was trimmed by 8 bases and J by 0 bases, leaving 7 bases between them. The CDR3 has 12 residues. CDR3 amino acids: CATMGDSYEQYF. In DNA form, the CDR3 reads TGTGCCACCATGGGAGACTCCTACGAGCAGTACTTC.

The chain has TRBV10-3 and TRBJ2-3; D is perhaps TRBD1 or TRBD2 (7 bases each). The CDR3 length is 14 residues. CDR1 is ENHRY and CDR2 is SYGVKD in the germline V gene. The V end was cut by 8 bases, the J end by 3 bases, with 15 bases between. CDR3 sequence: CAIGEGAPTDTQYF. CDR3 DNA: TGTGCCATCGGGGAGGGGGCGCCGACAGATACGCAGTATTTT.

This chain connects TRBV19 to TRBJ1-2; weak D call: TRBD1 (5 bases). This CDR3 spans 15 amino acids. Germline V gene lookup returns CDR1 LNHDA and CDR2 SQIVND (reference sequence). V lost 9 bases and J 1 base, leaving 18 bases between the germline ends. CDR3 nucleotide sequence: TGTGCCAGAACCCCAGAGCGAGACAGTAACTATGGCTACACCTTC. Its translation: CARTPERDSNYGYTF.

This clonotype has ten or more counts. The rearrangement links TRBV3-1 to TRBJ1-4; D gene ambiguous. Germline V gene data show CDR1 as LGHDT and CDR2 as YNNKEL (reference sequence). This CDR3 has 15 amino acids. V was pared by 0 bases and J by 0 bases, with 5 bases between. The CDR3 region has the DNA TGTGCCAGCAGCCAAGAGGCTGCAACTAATGAAAAACTGTTTTTT. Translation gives CASSQEAATNEKLFF.

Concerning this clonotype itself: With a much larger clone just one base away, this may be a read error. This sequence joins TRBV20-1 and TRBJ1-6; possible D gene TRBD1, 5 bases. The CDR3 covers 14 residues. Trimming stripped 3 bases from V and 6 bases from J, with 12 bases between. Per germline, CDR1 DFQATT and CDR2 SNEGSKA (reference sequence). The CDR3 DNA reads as TGCAGTGCTAGGGAAGGAGGGGTTAATTCACCCCTCCACTTT. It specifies CSAREGGVNSPLHF.

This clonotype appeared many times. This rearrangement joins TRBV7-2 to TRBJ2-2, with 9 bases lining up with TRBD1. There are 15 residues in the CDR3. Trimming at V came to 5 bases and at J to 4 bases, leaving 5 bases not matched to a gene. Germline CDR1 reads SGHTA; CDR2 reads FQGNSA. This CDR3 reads CASSLRQGVTGELFF. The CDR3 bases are TGTGCCAGCAGCCTTCGACAGGGGGTCACCGGGGAGCTGTTTTTT. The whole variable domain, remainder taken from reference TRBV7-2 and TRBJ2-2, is GAGVSQSPSNKVTEKGKDVELRCDPISGHTALYWYRQSLGQGLEFLIYFQGNSAPDKSGLPSDRFSAERTGGSVSTLTIQRTQQEDSAVYLCASSLRQGVTGELFFGEGSRLTVL.

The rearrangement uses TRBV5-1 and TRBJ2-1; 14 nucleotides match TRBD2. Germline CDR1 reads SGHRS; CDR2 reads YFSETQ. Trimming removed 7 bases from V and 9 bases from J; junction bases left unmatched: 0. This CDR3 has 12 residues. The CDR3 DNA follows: TGCGCCAGCGGACTAGCGGGGGGTGAGCAGTTCTTC. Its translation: CASGLAGGEQFF.

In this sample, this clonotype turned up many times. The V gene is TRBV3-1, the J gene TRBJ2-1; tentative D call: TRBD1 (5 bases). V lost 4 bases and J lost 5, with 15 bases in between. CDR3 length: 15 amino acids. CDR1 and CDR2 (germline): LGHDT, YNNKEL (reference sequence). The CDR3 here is CASSPQTAFNNEQFF. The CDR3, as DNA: TGTGCCAGCAGCCCCCAGACAGCCTTCAACAATGAGCAGTTCTTC.

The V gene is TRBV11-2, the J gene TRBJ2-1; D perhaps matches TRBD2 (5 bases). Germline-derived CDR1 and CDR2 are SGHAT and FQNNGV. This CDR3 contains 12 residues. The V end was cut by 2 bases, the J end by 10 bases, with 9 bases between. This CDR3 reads CASSLRGMEQFF. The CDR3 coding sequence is TGTGCCAGCAGCTTACGAGGGATGGAGCAGTTCTTC.

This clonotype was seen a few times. The CDR3 sequence: CASSPDGRTGRSYEQYF. The DNA for the CDR3 is TGTGCCAGCAGCCCAGACGGGCGGACAGGGAGGAGCTACGAGCAGTACTTC. The rearrangement joins TRBV7-9 to TRBJ2-7, with TRBD1 matching 8 bases. CDR1 is SEHNR and CDR2 is FQNEAQ in the germline V gene (reference sequence). V dropped 5 bases and J dropped 3; count of bases not matched to a gene: 15. The CDR3 contains 17 residues.

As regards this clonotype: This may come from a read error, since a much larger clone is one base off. The CDR3 loop is CASSYSGAARHPLHF. CDR3 in DNA: TGTGCCAGCAGTTACTCGGGGGCAGCCCGACACCCCCTCCACTTT. The V gene is TRBV6-2 or TRBV6-3, the J gene TRBJ1-6; TRBD1 might be the D (6 bases). CDR1 and CDR2 from the germline V gene are MNHEY and SVGEGT. This CDR3 contains 15 residues. Trimming removed 0 bases from V and 13 bases from J, with 16 bases in between.

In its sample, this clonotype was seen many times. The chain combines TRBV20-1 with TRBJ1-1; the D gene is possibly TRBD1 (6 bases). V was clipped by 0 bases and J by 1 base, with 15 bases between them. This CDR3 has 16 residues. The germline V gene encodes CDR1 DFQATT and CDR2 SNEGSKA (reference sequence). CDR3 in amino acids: CSARDGGRGSNTEAFF. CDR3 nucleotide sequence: TGCAGTGCTAGAGATGGCGGCAGGGGCTCGAACACTGAAGCTTTCTTT.

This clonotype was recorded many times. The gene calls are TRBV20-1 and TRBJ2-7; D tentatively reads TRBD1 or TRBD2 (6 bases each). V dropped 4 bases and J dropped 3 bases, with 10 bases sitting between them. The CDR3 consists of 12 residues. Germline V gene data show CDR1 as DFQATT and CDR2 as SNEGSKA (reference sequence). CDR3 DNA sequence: TGCAGTGCTAAGGGGGGAGGCTACGAGCAGTACTTC. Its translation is CSAKGGGYEQYF.

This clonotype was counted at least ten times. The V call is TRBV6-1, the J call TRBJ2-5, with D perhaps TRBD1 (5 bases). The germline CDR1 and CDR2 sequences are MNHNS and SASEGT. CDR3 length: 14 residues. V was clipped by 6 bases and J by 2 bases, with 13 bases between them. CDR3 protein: CASRPTDDQETQYF. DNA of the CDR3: TGTGCCAGCAGACCGACAGATGATCAAGAGACCCAGTACTTC.

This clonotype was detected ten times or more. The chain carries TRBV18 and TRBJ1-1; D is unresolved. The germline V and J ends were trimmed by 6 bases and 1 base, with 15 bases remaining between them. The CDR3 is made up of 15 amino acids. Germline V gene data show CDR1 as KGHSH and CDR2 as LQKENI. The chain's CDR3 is CASSPNKNRNTEAFF. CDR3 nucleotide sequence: TGTGCCAGCTCGCCAAACAAGAACAGGAACACTGAAGCTTTCTTT.

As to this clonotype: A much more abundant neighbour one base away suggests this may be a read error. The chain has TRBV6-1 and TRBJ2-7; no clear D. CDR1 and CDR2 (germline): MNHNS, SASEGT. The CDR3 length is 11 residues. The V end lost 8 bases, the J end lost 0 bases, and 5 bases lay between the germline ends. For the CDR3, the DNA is TGTGCCAGCGATGACTCCTACGAGCAGTACTTC. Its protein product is CASDDSYEQYF.

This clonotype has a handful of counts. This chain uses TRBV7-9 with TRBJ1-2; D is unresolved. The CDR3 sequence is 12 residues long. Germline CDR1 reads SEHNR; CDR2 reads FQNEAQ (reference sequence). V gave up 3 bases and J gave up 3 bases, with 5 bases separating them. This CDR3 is CASSLLDYGYTF. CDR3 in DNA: TGTGCCAGCAGCTTGTTAGACTATGGCTACACCTTC.

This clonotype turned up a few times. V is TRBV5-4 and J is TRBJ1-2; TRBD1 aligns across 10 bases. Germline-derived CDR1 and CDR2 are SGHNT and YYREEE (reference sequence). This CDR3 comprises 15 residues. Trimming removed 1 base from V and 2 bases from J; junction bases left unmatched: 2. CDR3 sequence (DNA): TGTGCCAGCAGCTTGCTGACAGGGGGCAACTATGGCTACACCTTC. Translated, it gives CASSLLTGGNYGYTF.

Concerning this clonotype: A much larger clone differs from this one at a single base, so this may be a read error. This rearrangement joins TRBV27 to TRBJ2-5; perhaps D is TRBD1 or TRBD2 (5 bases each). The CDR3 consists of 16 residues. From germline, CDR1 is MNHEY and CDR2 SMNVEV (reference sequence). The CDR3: CASSLSRLNRGEIQYF. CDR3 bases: TGTGCCAGCAGTTTATCGAGGCTAAATAGAGGGGAGATCCAGTACTTC.

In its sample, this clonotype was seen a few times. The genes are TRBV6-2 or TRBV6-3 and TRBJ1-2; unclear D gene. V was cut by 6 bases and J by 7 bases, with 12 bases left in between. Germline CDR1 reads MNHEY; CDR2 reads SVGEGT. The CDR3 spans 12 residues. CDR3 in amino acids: CASSRVEGGYTF. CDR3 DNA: TGTGCCAGCAGCCGGGTAGAAGGTGGCTACACCTTC.

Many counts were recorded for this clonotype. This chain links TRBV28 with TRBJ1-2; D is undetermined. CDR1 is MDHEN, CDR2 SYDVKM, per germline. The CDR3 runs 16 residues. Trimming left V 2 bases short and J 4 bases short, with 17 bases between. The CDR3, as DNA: TGTGCCAGCAGTTTAGTGGAGGCCGGAAACCTCTATGGCTACACCTTC. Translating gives CASSLVEAGNLYGYTF.

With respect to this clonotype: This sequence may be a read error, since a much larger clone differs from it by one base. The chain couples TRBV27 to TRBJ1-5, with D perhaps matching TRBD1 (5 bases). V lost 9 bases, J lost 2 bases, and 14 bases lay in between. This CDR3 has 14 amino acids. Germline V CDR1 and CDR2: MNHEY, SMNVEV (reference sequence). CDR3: CASGAWRGNQPQHF. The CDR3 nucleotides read TGTGCCAGTGGGGCTTGGAGGGGCAATCAGCCCCAGCATTTT.